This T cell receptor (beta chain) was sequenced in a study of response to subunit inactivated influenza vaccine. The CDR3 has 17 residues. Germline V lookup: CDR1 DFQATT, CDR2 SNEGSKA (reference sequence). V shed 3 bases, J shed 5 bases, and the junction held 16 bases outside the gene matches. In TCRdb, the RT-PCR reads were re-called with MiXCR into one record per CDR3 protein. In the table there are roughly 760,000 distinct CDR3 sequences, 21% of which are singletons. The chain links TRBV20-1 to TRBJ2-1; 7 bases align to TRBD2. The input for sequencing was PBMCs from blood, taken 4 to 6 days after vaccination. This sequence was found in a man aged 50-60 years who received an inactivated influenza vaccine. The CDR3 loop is CSASPPEVGGGNNEQFF. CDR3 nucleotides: TGCAGTGCTAGCCCCCCCGAAGTTGGCGGGGGAAACAATGAGCAGTTCTTC.